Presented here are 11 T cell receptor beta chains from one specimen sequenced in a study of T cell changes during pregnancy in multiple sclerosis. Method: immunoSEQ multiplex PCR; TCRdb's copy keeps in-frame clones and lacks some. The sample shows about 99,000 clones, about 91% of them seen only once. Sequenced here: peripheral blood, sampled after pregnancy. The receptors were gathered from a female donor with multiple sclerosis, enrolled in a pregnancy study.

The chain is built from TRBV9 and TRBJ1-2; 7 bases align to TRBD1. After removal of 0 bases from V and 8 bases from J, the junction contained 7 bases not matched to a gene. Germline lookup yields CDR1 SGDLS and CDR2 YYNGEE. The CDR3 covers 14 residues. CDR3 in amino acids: CASSVDEGARGYTF. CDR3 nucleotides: TGTGCCAGCAGCGTAGACGAGGGGGCTCGGGGCTACACCTTC.

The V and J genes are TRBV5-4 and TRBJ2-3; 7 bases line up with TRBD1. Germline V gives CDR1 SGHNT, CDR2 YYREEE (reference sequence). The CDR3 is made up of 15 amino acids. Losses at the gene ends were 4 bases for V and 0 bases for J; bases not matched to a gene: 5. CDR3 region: CASSQRGPSTDTQYF. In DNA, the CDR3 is TGTGCCAGCAGCCAAAGGGGGCCTAGCACAGATACGCAGTATTTT.

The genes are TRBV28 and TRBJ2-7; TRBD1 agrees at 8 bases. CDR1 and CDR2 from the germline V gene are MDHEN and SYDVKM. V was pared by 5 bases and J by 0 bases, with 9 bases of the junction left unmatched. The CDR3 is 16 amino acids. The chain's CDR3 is CASSPLTGGYSYEQYF. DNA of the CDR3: TGTGCCAGCAGTCCTCTCACAGGGGGTTACTCCTACGAGCAGTACTTC.

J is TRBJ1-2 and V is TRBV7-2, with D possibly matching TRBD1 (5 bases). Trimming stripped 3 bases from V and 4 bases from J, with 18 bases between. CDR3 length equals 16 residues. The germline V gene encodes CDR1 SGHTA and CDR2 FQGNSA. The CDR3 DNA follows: TGTGCCAGCAGCTTGGCCGTGTGGGGAAGGGGCTATGGCTACACCTTC. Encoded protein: CASSLAVWGRGYGYTF. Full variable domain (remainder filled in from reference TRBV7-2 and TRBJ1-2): GAGVSQSPSNKVTEKGKDVELRCDPISGHTALYWYRQSLGQGLEFLIYFQGNSAPDKSGLPSDRFSAERTGGSVSTLTIQRTQQEDSAVYLCASSLAVWGRGYGYTFGSGTRLTVV.

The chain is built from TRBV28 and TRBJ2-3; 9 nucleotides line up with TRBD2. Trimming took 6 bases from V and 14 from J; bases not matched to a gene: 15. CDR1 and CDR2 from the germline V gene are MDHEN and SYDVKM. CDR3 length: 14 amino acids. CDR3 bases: TGTGCCAGCAGAGAAACTAGCGGGTGGTCGTTGGGGTATTTT. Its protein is CASRETSGWSLGYF.

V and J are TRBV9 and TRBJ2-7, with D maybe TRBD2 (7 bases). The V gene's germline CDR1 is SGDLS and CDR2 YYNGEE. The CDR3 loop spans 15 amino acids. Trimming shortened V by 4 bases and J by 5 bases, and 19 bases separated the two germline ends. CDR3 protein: CASSSEGGLWDEQYF. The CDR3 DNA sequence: TGTGCCAGCAGCTCCGAGGGGGGGTTGTGGGACGAGCAGTACTTC.

CDR3 in amino acids: CASGEPPGQGNGYTF. CDR3 nucleotides: TGTGCCAGCGGAGAACCCCCGGGACAGGGTAATGGCTACACCTTC. The chain recombines TRBV2 with TRBJ1-2, with 9 bases identical to TRBD1. Germline V gene data show CDR1 as SNHLY and CDR2 as FYNNEI. Germline trimming cut 8 bases from V and 6 bases from J; bases unmatched to any gene: 13. The CDR3 contains 15 residues.

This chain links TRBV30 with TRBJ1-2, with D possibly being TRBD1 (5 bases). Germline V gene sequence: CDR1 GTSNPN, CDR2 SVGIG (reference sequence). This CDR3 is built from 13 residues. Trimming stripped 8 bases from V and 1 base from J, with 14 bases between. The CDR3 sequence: CAPKGADNYGYTF. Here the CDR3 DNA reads TGTGCCCCGAAAGGGGCAGATAACTATGGCTACACCTTC.

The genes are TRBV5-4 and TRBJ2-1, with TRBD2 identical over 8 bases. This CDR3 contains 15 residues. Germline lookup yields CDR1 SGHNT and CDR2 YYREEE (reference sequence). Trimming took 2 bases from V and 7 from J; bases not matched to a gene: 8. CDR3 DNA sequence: TGTGCCAGCAGCTTACGGGGGGGGGCGTTTAATGAGCAGTTCTTC. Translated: CASSLRGGAFNEQFF.

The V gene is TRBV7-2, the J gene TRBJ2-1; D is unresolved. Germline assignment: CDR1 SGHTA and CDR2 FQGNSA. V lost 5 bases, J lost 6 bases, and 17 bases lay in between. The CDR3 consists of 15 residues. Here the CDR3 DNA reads TGTGCCAGCAGCCCCTCGCATTGGGCCTTCAATGAGCAGTTCTTC. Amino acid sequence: CASSPSHWAFNEQFF.

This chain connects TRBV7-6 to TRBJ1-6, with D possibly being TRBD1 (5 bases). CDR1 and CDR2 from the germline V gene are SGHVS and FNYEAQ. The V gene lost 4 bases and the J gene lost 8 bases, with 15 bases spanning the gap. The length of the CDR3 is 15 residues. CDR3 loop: CASSSLKGRYSPLHF. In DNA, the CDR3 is TGTGCCAGCAGCTCCCTAAAGGGGCGGTATTCACCCCTCCACTTT.